The source of this T cell receptor (beta chain) is a study of siplizumab effects on memory and regulatory T cells. Method: immunoSEQ multiplex PCR; TCRdb's copy keeps in-frame clones and lacks some. Of some 96,000 clones detected, approximately 92% appear once; the ten largest clones hold roughly 0.16%. V shed 2 bases and J 8 bases; nucleotides not matched to a gene: 7. CDR3 size: 15 residues. Germline CDR1 SNHLY, CDR2 FYNNEI. Sequencing used CD4+ T cells sorted from blood. The chain carries TRBV2 and TRBJ1-5, with 9 bases lining up with TRBD1. The clonotype was recovered from a human donor in good health. CDR3 DNA: TGTGCCAGCAGTGAATGGGGACAGGGAGCGAAGCCCCAGCATTTT. It translates to CASSEWGQGAKPQHF.